Given below is one T cell receptor (beta chain) in context. The data stem from a study of blood T cell repertoires in COVID-19. As for the study in general: Spain, Italy and the United States supplied samples that represented acute and convalescent COVID-19. In each case, the material was cDNA or gDNA derived from T cells, B-cell-depleted T cells, or PBMCs.

Followed over time, Seattle patients had been enrolled while infection was active. Per the authors' pipeline: Amplified reference gene primers provided the basis for estimating nucleated cell counts. Method: immunoSEQ multiplex PCR; TCRdb's copy keeps in-frame clones and lacks some. The V and J calls and clone size were taken over from that table, and D and trimming were inferred from the DNA. The data hold over 250,000 clones, with around 89% observed a single time. Germline CDR1 LNHDA, CDR2 SQIVND (reference sequence). The CDR3 consists of 13 residues. The V gene lost 7 bases and the J gene lost 4 bases, with 13 bases spanning the gap.

Sequenced sample: peripheral blood. The receptor was isolated from a woman in her 50s with COVID-19, enrolled during active disease. The chain has TRBV19 and TRBJ1-1, with D maybe TRBD1 (6 bases). This CDR3 is CASTQGLSTEAFF. The CDR3 nucleotides are TGTGCCAGTACACAGGGATTGAGCACTGAAGCTTTCTTT.